This TCR beta chain was recorded in a study of blood T cell repertoires in COVID-19. About the study: PBMCs, B-cell-depleted T cells, or T cells provided the cDNA or gDNA that made up the material.

In the study's own analysis: Estimated nucleated cell counts came from reference gene primer amplification. Data came from immunoSEQ multiplex PCR; TCRdb stores just in-frame clones and leaves some out. V, J and clone size are those of that table, while D and trimming were read from the DNA. The profile shows more than 200,000 clones, less than 90% of them singletons. The V end lost 4 bases, the J end lost 4 bases, and 18 bases lay between the germline ends. The CDR3 loop spans 16 amino acids. The germline V gene encodes CDR1 SGHDT and CDR2 YYEEEE. This sequence was found in a man aged 25-45 years with active or convalescent COVID-19. Source material: peripheral blood. The chain has TRBV5-6 and TRBJ2-4; a possible D gene is TRBD1 (7 bases). CDR3 loop: CASSLGRQGVKNIQYF. DNA for the CDR3: TGTGCCAGCAGCCTAGGGAGGCAGGGGGTGAAAAACATTCAGTACTTC.